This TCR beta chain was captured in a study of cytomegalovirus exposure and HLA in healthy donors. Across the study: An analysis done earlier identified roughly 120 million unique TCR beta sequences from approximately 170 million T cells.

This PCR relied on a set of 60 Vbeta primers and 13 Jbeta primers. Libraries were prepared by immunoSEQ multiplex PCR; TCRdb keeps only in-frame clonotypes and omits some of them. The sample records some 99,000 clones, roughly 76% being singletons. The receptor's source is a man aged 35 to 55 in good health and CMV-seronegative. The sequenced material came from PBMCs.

CDR3 DNA sequence: TGTGCCTGGAGTCAAGGGGACACCCCGAGGAACATTCAGTACTTC. Protein product: CAWSQGDTPRNIQYF. V is TRBV30 and J is TRBJ2-4; a weak D match, TRBD1 (6 bases). This CDR3 is 15 amino acids long. V was clipped by 2 bases and J by 7 bases, with 18 bases between them. Germline lookup yields CDR1 GTSNPN and CDR2 SVGIG (reference sequence). Full variable domain (outside the CDR3, taken from reference TRBV30 and TRBJ2-4): SQTIHQWPATLVQPVGSPLSLECTVEGTSNPNLYWYRQAAGRGLQLLFYSVGIGQISSEVPQNLSASRPQDRQFILSSKKLLLSDSGFYLCAWSQGDTPRNIQYFGAGTRLSVL.